The 4 T cell receptor beta chains given below trace back to one sample, sequenced in a study of CD8+ T cells in alopecia areata. Sample treatment: oral pan-JAK inhibitor, 5-10 mg twice daily. Extracted RNA was reverse transcribed into cDNA, the sequencing template. Produced via immunoSEQ multiplex PCR; TCRdb's table is partial and in-frame only. The sample comprises roughly 120,000 clones, 53% of which are singletons, and around 0.46% rests with the top ten. The sequences come from CD4+ T cells sorted from blood, collected at week 4, from a patient treated with tofacitinib. The receptors were gathered from a human donor with alopecia areata.

This clone is a singleton in its sample. The chain uses TRBV5-1 and TRBJ2-7; D gene uncertain. CDR3 length: 17 residues. V was shortened by 0 bases and J by 6 bases, with 22 bases between the two germline ends. Germline CDR1 is SGHRS and CDR2 is YFSETQ. CDR3 bases: TGCGCCAGCAGCTTGGTTGAGCCGGGTCGCTACCCATCCGAGCAGTACTTC. It translates to CASSLVEPGRYPSEQYF.

The rearrangement links TRBV5-4 to TRBJ2-3; 15 bases are shared with TRBD2. The CDR3 loop spans 17 amino acids. CDR1 and CDR2 from the germline V gene are SGHNT and YYREEE (reference sequence). V was pared by 4 bases and J by 2 bases, with 5 bases of the junction left unmatched. The CDR3 reads CASSEGTSGRITDTQYF. The DNA of the CDR3 is TGTGCCAGCAGCGAAGGGACTAGCGGGAGGATCACAGATACGCAGTATTTT.

V usage is TRBV30 and J usage is TRBJ2-2; 10 nucleotides align to TRBD1. CDR1 GTSNPN and CDR2 SVGIG come from the germline V gene (reference sequence). The trim removed 2 bases at V and 7 bases at J, leaving 7 bases unmatched. The CDR3 runs to 15 residues. CDR3 amino acids: CAWSLGQGPSGELFF. As DNA, the CDR3 is TGTGCCTGGAGTCTGGGACAGGGGCCCAGCGGGGAGCTGTTTTTT.

The genes are TRBV4-1 and TRBJ2-7; D not certain. V lost 0 bases to trimming and J lost 5 bases, with 8 bases between them. Germline V CDR1 and CDR2: MGHRA, YSYEKL. This CDR3 comprises 13 residues. CDR3 loop: CASSQEPLNEQYF. In nucleotides, the CDR3 is TGCGCCAGCAGCCAAGAACCGCTAAACGAGCAGTACTTC.